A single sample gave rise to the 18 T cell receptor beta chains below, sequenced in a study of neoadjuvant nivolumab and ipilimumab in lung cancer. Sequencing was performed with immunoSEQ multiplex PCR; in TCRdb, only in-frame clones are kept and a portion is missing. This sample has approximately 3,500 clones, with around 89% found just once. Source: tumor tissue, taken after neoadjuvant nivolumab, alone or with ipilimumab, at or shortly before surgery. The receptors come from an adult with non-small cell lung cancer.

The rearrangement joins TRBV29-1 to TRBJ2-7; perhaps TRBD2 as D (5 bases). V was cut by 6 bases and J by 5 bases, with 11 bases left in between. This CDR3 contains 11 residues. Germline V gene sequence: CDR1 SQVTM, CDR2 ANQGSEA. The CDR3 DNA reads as TGCAGCGTGGGCCCGGGGAACGAGCAGTACTTC. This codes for CSVGPGNEQYF.

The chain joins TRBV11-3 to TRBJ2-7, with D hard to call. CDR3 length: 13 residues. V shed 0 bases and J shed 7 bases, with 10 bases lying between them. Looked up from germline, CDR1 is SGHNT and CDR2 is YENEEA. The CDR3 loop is CASSLDPLREQYF. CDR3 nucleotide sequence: TGTGCCAGCAGCTTAGACCCCCTGAGGGAGCAGTACTTC.

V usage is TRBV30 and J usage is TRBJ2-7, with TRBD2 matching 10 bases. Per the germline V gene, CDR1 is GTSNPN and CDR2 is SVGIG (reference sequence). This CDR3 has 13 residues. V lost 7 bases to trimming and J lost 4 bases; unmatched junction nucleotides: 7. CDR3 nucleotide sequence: TGTGCCTTTAGGACTAGCGGCCAATACGAGCAGTACTTC. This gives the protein CAFRTSGQYEQYF.

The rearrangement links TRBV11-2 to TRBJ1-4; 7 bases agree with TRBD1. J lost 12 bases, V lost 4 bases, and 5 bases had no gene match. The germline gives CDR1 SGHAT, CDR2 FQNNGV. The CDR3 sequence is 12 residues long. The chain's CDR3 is CASSSRDRQLFF. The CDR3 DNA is TGTGCCAGCAGCTCCCGGGACAGACAACTGTTTTTT.

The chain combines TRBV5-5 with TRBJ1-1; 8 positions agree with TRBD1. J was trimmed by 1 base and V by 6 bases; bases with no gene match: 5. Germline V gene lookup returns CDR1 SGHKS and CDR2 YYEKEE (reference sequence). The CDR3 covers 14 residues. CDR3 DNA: TGTGCCAGCATGCCGGACAGGGCGAACACTGAAGCTTTCTTT. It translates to CASMPDRANTEAFF.

This chain's CDR3 is CAWSAPRGGIREQFF. CDR3 DNA sequence: TGTGCCTGGAGTGCCCCCCGGGGGGGCATCCGTGAGCAGTTCTTC. The chain uses TRBV30 and TRBJ2-1; 8 bases align to TRBD2. This CDR3 comprises 15 residues. Unmatched junction bases numbered 11, after V lost 1 base and J lost 9 bases. CDR1 is GTSNPN and CDR2 is SVGIG in the germline V gene (reference sequence). Complete variable domain (other parts from reference TRBV30 and TRBJ2-1): SQTIHQWPATLVQPVGSPLSLECTVEGTSNPNLYWYRQAAGRGLQLLFYSVGIGQISSEVPQNLSASRPQDRQFILSSKKLLLSDSGFYLCAWSAPRGGIREQFFGPGTRLTVL.

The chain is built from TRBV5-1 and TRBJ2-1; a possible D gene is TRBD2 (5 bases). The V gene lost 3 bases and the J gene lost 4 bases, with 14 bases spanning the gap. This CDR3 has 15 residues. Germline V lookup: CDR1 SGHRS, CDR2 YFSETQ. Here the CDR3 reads CASSSHAVAYNEQFF. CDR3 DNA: TGCGCCAGCAGCTCGCACGCCGTAGCGTACAATGAGCAGTTCTTC.

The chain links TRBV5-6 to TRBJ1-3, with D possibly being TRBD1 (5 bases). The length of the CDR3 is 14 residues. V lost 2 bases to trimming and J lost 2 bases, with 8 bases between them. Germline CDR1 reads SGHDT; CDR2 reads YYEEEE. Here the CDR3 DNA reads TGTGCCAGCAGCTTTCCAGGGACTGGAAACACCATATATTTT. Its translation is CASSFPGTGNTIYF.

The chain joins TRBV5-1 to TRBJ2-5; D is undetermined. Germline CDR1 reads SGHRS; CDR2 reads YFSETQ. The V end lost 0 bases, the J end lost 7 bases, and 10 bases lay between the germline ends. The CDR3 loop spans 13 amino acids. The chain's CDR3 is CASSLALSGTQYF. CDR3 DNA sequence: TGCGCCAGCAGCTTGGCTCTCTCAGGGACCCAGTACTTC. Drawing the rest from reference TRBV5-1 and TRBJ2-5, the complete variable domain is KAGVTQTPRYLIKTRGQQVTLSCSPISGHRSVSWYQQTPGQGLQFLFEYFSETQRNKGNFPGRFSGRQFSNSRSEMNVSTLELGDSALYLCASSLALSGTQYFGPGTRLLVL.

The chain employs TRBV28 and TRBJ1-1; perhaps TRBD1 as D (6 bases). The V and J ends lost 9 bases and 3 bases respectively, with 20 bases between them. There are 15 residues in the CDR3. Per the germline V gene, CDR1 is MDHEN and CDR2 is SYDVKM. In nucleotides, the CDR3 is TGTGCCAGTCCGGCGCCGGGAGGGGGGTACACTGAAGCTTTCTTT. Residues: CASPAPGGGYTEAFF.

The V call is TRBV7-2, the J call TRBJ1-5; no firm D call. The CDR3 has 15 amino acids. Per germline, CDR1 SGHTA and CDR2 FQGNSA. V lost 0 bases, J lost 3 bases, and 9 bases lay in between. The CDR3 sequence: CASSLAVGLNQPQHF. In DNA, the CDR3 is TGTGCCAGCAGCTTAGCCGTCGGCCTCAATCAGCCCCAGCATTTT.

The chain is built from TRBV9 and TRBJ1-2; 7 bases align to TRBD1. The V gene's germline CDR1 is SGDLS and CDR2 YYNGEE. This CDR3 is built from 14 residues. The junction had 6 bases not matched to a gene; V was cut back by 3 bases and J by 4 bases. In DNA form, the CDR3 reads TGTGCCAGCAGCGATCGGGACAGACCCTATGGCTACACCTTC. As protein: CASSDRDRPYGYTF.

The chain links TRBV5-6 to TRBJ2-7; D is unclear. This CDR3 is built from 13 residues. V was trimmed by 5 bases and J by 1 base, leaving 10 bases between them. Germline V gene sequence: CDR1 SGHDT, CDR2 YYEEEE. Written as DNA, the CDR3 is TGTGCCAGCAGTTCCCTCGGTTCCTACGAGCAGTACTTC. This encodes CASSSLGSYEQYF.

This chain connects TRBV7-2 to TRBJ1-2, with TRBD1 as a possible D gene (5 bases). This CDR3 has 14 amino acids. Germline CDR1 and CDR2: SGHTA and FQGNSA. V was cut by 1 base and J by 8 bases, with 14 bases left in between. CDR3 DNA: TGTGCCAGCAGCTTAGATCTTGGGGCTTGGGGCTACACCTTC. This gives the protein CASSLDLGAWGYTF.

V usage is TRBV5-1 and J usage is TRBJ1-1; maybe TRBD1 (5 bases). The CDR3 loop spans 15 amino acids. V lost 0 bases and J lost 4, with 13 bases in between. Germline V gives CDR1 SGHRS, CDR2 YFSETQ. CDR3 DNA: TGCGCCAGCAGCTTGGGCGAGGGGTCGTCCACTGAAGCTTTCTTT. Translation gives CASSLGEGSSTEAFF. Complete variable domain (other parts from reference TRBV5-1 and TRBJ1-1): KAGVTQTPRYLIKTRGQQVTLSCSPISGHRSVSWYQQTPGQGLQFLFEYFSETQRNKGNFPGRFSGRQFSNSRSEMNVSTLELGDSALYLCASSLGEGSSTEAFFGQGTRLTVV.

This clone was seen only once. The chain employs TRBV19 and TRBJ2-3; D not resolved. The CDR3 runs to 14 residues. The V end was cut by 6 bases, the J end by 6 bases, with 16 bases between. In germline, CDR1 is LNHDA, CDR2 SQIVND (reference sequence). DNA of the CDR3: TGTGCCAGTAGCTATTGGGTAACGCGGGATACGCAGTATTTT. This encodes CASSYWVTRDTQYF. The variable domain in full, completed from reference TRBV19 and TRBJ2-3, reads DGGITQSPKYLFRKEGQNVTLSCEQNLNHDAMYWYRQDPGQGLRLIYYSQIVNDFQKGDIAEGYSVSREKKESFPLTVTSAQKNPTAFYLCASSYWVTRDTQYFGPGTRLTVL.

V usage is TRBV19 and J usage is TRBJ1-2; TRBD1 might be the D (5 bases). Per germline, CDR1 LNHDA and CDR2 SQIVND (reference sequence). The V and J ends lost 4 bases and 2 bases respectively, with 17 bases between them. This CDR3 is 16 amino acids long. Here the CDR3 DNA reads TGTGCCAGTAGTAAGGGCGCTGGGGGGAGGAACTATGGCTACACCTTC. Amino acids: CASSKGAGGRNYGYTF.

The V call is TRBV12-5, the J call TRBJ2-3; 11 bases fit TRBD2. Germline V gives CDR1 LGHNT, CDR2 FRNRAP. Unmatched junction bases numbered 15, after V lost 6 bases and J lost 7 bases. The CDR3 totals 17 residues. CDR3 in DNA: TGTGCTAGTGGACCCCCGGGACTAGCGGACCGCAGTTATACGCAGTATTTT. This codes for CASGPPGLADRSYTQYF.